A single sample is the source of the 18 T cell receptor beta chains below, sequenced in a study of OX40 agonist ivuxolimab in advanced cancers. Sequencing used immunoSEQ multiplex PCR; TCRdb keeps in-frame clones, though not all of them. The sample lists some 44,000 clones; roughly four fifths were seen once. Sequenced here: CD4+ or CD8+ T cells sorted from blood, sampled in a trial of the OX40 agonist ivuxolimab. Receptor source: an adult with an advanced solid tumor such as melanoma, head and neck, liver or kidney cancer.

The chain links TRBV7-8 to TRBJ1-2; 7 bases fit TRBD1. Germline CDR1 SGHVS, CDR2 FQNEAQ. Germline trimming cut 5 bases from V and 8 bases from J; bases unmatched to any gene: 8. The CDR3 contains 13 residues. The CDR3 DNA follows: TGTGCCAGCAGCGACCTCCAGGGGGACGGCTACACCTTC. Its translation: CASSDLQGDGYTF.

The rearrangement joins TRBV6-5 to TRBJ2-2; D perhaps matches TRBD1 (5 bases). V lost 2 bases to trimming and J lost 1 base, with 8 bases between them. Germline V gives CDR1 MNHEY, CDR2 SVGAGI. The CDR3 sequence is 15 residues long. The CDR3 sequence is CASSYRGQNTGELFF. CDR3 in DNA: TGTGCCAGCAGTTACAGGGGCCAGAACACCGGGGAGCTGTTTTTT.

The chain recombines TRBV4-1 with TRBJ1-2; TRBD1 matches 7 bases. V lost 1 base and J lost 4; bases outside the gene matches: 21. CDR1 is MGHRA, CDR2 YSYEKL, per germline. This CDR3 has 20 amino acids. The CDR3 loop is CASSQAKWRIGTAFAYGYTF. CDR3 nucleotides: TGCGCCAGCAGCCAAGCGAAGTGGCGAATCGGGACAGCGTTCGCCTATGGCTACACCTTC.

The genes are TRBV6-5 and TRBJ2-3; D may be TRBD1 or TRBD2 (5 bases each). CDR1 MNHEY and CDR2 SVGAGI come from the germline V gene. This CDR3 spans 15 amino acids. Between the trimmed V and J ends, which lost 6 bases and 6 bases, there was a span of 19 bases. This CDR3 is CASRSGTPLGDTQYF. The CDR3 DNA is TGTGCCAGCAGATCCGGGACGCCTTTAGGGGATACGCAGTATTTT.

This chain links TRBV5-1 with TRBJ1-4; 9 positions match TRBD1. CDR3 length equals 16 residues. J gave up 7 bases and V 1 base, and 8 bases lay outside the gene matches. Germline V gene data show CDR1 as SGHRS and CDR2 as YFSETQ. The CDR3 loop is CASSLNDGTGLEKLFF. The CDR3 bases are TGCGCCAGCAGCTTGAATGACGGGACAGGGCTTGAAAAACTGTTTTTT. The full variable domain, in which reference TRBV5-1 and TRBJ1-4 provide the parts outside the CDR3, is KAGVTQTPRYLIKTRGQQVTLSCSPISGHRSVSWYQQTPGQGLQFLFEYFSETQRNKGNFPGRFSGRQFSNSRSEMNVSTLELGDSALYLCASSLNDGTGLEKLFFGSGTQLSVL.

The rearrangement joins TRBV28 to TRBJ1-5, with 12 bases lining up with TRBD1. The germline V gene encodes CDR1 MDHEN and CDR2 SYDVKM. V lost 6 bases and J lost 9; bases outside the gene matches: 9. CDR3 length equals 15 residues. The CDR3, as DNA: TGTGCCAGCAGATACGGGACAGGGGGCAGATGGCCCCAGCATTTT. Translated, it gives CASRYGTGGRWPQHF.

The chain recombines TRBV7-2 with TRBJ2-7, with 7 bases identical to TRBD1. V was clipped by 5 bases and J by 0 bases; unmatched bases: 7. CDR1 SGHTA and CDR2 FQGNSA come from the germline V gene. This CDR3 spans 15 amino acids. This chain's CDR3 is CASSQNRGFSYEQYF. CDR3 bases: TGTGCCAGCAGCCAGAACAGGGGATTCTCCTACGAGCAGTACTTC.

The J gene is TRBJ2-2, the V gene TRBV2; D ambiguous. The CDR3 length is 12 residues. Germline lookup yields CDR1 SNHLY and CDR2 FYNNEI. V was trimmed by 4 bases and J by 6 bases, leaving 6 bases between them. CDR3 region: CASSVRAGELFF. The CDR3 bases are TGTGCCAGCAGTGTTAGGGCCGGGGAGCTGTTTTTT.

The genes are TRBV28 and TRBJ2-7; a possible D gene is TRBD2 (6 bases). The CDR3 loop spans 15 amino acids. Trimming left V 8 bases short and J 2 bases short, with 19 bases between. Germline CDR1 is MDHEN and CDR2 is SYDVKM. CDR3: CASQDPSAGTYEQYF. As DNA, the CDR3 is TGTGCCAGCCAGGACCCTTCAGCGGGCACCTACGAGCAGTACTTC.

The CDR3: CASSLGSGTNEKLFF. Here the CDR3 DNA reads TGTGCCAGCAGCTTGGGGTCAGGAACTAATGAAAAACTGTTTTTT. The rearrangement links TRBV5-4 to TRBJ1-4; no reliable D call. Germline CDR1 reads SGHNT; CDR2 reads YYREEE (reference sequence). The germline V and J ends were trimmed by 0 bases and 1 base, with 7 bases remaining between them. The CDR3 spans 15 residues.

The chain couples TRBV7-6 to TRBJ1-4; D unresolved. Looked up from germline, CDR1 is SGHVS and CDR2 is FNYEAQ. V shed 5 bases and J shed 8 bases, with 18 bases lying between them. CDR3 length: 15 amino acids. CDR3 DNA sequence: TGTGCCAGCAGCCTTACTCCTGGCTGGTACGAAAAACTGTTTTTT. Translating gives CASSLTPGWYEKLFF.

The V gene is TRBV7-2, the J gene TRBJ2-2; D is ambiguous. V lost 1 base and J 2 bases, leaving 8 bases between the germline ends. The CDR3 runs to 15 residues. Per the germline V gene, CDR1 is SGHTA and CDR2 is FQGNSA. The chain's CDR3 is CASSLVQYNTGELFF. For the CDR3, the DNA is TGTGCCAGCAGCTTAGTACAGTATAACACCGGGGAGCTGTTTTTT.

This sequence joins TRBV6-1 and TRBJ2-5, with 8 positions matching TRBD1. The CDR3 consists of 12 residues. The J segment lost 7 bases and the V segment lost 6 bases, leaving 4 bases of the junction unmatched. Germline V lookup: CDR1 MNHNS, CDR2 SASEGT. The CDR3 spells CASRTTGGTQYF. The CDR3 DNA reads as TGTGCCAGCAGAACAACAGGGGGGACCCAGTACTTC.

This clone was detected a few times. The J gene is TRBJ2-7, the V gene TRBV5-6, with D perhaps matching TRBD2 (5 bases). Germline V CDR1 and CDR2: SGHDT, YYEEEE. The CDR3 is made up of 13 amino acids. V dropped 3 bases and J dropped 2 bases, with 9 bases sitting between them. The CDR3 DNA follows: TGTGCCAGCAGCTCCGGGGTTACCTACGAGCAGTACTTC. Translating it yields CASSSGVTYEQYF.

The chain has TRBV5-6 and TRBJ2-1; 9 positions match TRBD2. Trimming removed 5 bases from V and 3 bases from J; junction bases left unmatched: 9. CDR3 size: 16 residues. In germline, CDR1 is SGHDT, CDR2 YYEEEE. The CDR3 DNA is TGTGCCAGCAGACCCACGACTAGCGGCCTCTACAATGAGCAGTTCTTC. It specifies CASRPTTSGLYNEQFF.

The rearrangement links TRBV7-6 to TRBJ1-1; D uncertain. The V gene's germline CDR1 is SGHVS and CDR2 FNYEAQ. Trimming took 5 bases from V and 1 from J, leaving 5 bases between them. This CDR3 spans 12 amino acids. The CDR3 loop reads CASSHPNTEAFF. In DNA, the CDR3 is TGTGCCAGCAGCCACCCGAACACTGAAGCTTTCTTT. The full variable domain, completed using reference TRBV7-6 and TRBJ1-1, is GAGVSQSPRYKVTKRGQDVALRCDPISGHVSLYWYRQALGQGPEFLTYFNYEAQQDKSGLPNDRFSAERPEGSISTLTIQRTEQRDSAMYRCASSHPNTEAFFGQGTRLTVV.

V is TRBV29-1 and J is TRBJ2-3; D might be TRBD2 (6 bases). This CDR3 region has 17 residues. V was pared by 6 bases and J by 0 bases, with 22 bases between. CDR1 and CDR2 (germline): SQVTM, ANQGSEA. The CDR3 sequence: CSVATPGRGSSTDTQYF. Written as DNA, the CDR3 is TGCAGCGTCGCTACTCCCGGGAGAGGCTCTAGCACAGATACGCAGTATTTT.

The gene calls are TRBV10-3 and TRBJ2-3; TRBD1 aligns across 10 bases. V was clipped by 6 bases and J by 0 bases; unmatched bases: 0. The germline CDR1 and CDR2 sequences are ENHRY and SYGVKD. The CDR3 has 14 amino acids. The CDR3 spells CAIRDRGSTDTQYF. CDR3 DNA: TGTGCCATCAGGGACAGGGGGAGCACAGATACGCAGTATTTT.